One sample yielded the 20 T cell receptor beta chains listed below, sequenced in a study of blood T cells in healthy people across ages. A J-beta primer mix and a sample-barcoded 5' primer were used in a second PCR of about 7 to 12 cycles. One entry per CDR3 protein, called by TCRdb with MiXCR from the 5' RACE reads. The sample consists of some 1.5 million distinct CDR3 sequences, 35% to 45% of them appearing once. Sequenced input: blood. These TCRs come from a woman under 30 in good health.

This chain joins TRBV27 and TRBJ2-6; D uncertain. There are 14 residues in the CDR3. V was trimmed by 2 bases and J by 2 bases, leaving 4 bases between them. CDR1 and CDR2 (germline): MNHEY, SMNVEV (reference sequence). The CDR3, as DNA: TGTGCCAGCAGTTTAGGCACTGGGGCCAACGTCCTGACTTTC. Encoded protein: CASSLGTGANVLTF.

The chain links TRBV28 to TRBJ2-1; TRBD2 matches at 11 bases. V trimming: 6 bases; J trimming: 0 bases; junction bases outside the gene matches: 10. From germline, CDR1 is MDHEN and CDR2 SYDVKM. CDR3 length equals 18 residues. CDR3 amino acids: CASSSTRLAGSSYNEQFF. As DNA, the CDR3 is TGTGCCAGCAGCTCGACCCGACTAGCGGGGAGCTCCTACAATGAGCAGTTCTTC.

In its sample, this clonotype was seen a few times. The chain combines TRBV4-3 with TRBJ2-1, with D possibly TRBD1 on 5 matching bases. The CDR3 is made up of 16 amino acids. Germline V gene lookup returns CDR1 LGHNA and CDR2 YSLEER. V lost 5 bases and J 0 bases, leaving 14 bases between the germline ends. CDR3 nucleotides: TGCGCCAGCAGCGCAGGTTGGACACTCTCCTACAATGAGCAGTTCTTC. Translating it yields CASSAGWTLSYNEQFF.

The chain is built from TRBV7-2 and TRBJ2-5; 11 bases fit TRBD1. Judging by the DNA end, TRBJ2-7 fits better; the J call may be wrong. The CDR3 contains 15 residues. Per germline, CDR1 SGHTA and CDR2 FQGNSA. CDR3 nucleotides: TGTGCCAGCAGCTTAGTGGCGGACAGGGGGCACGAGCAGTACTTC. It codes for CASSLVADRGHEQYF.

CDR3 DNA sequence: TGTGCCAGCAGCCACAGTGGGCGGGAGCGTTACGAGCAGTACTTC. It yields the protein CASSHSGRERYEQYF. The chain recombines TRBV7-9 with TRBJ2-7; 7 nucleotides align to TRBD2. Germline CDR1 reads SEHNR; CDR2 reads FQNEAQ (reference sequence). V lost 5 bases to trimming and J lost 4 bases; unmatched junction nucleotides: 11. This CDR3 has 15 amino acids.

This clonotype was detected a few times. The rearrangement uses TRBV6-5 and TRBJ1-1; 9 bases align to TRBD1. This CDR3 is built from 17 residues. V dropped 2 bases and J dropped 0; count of bases not matched to a gene: 7. Per germline, CDR1 MNHEY and CDR2 SVGAGI. CDR3 bases: TGTGCCAGCAGTTACCTAGGGACAGGGTGGATGAACACTGAAGCTTTCTTT. Residues: CASSYLGTGWMNTEAFF.

The rearrangement uses TRBV21-1 and TRBJ2-5; TRBD1, the table's D call, lacks a check against the DNA. TRBV21-1 is labeled a pseudogene. There are 14 residues in the CDR3. The CDR3 coding sequence is TGTGCCAGCAGCAAGGACAGGGGAGAAGAGACCCAGTACTTC. Translating gives CASSKDRGEETQYF.

This clonotype was counted ten times or more. The V call is TRBV25-1, the J call TRBJ2-7; possible D gene TRBD2, 6 bases. This CDR3 is built from 16 residues. Germline V CDR1 and CDR2: MGHDK, SYGVNS. V shed 2 bases and J shed 2 bases, with 16 bases lying between them. CDR3 in amino acids: CASSEGGSGAPYEQYF. The CDR3 nucleotides read TGTGCCAGCAGTGAAGGGGGTAGCGGAGCTCCCTACGAGCAGTACTTC.

The chain links TRBV20-1 to TRBJ2-1, with TRBD2 matching 8 bases. The V segment lost 0 bases and the J segment 7 bases; nucleotides outside the gene matches: 14. The CDR3 runs to 17 residues. Germline CDR1 and CDR2: DFQATT and SNEGSKA (reference sequence). The CDR3 bases are TGCAGTGCTAGAGACGGGACTAGGGCTTCTGCGGTGAATGAGCAGTTCTTC. It translates to CSARDGTRASAVNEQFF.

Remarks on this clonotype: At one of its ends the junction is not consistent with the germline gene, which may arise from a read error. The V and J genes are TRBV28 and TRBJ2-4; D remains ambiguous. This CDR3 comprises 16 residues. Germline V gene sequence: CDR1 MDHEN, CDR2 SYDVKM. The CDR3 loop is CVSSLGTSSYKNIQYF. In DNA form, the CDR3 reads TGTGTCAGCAGTTTAGGAACCTCCTCATACAAAAACATTCAGTACTTC.

V is TRBV6-6 and J is TRBJ2-7; the match to TRBD1 covers 9 bases. Germline CDR1 is MNHNY and CDR2 is SVGAGI (reference sequence). The ends lost 3 bases at V and 2 bases at J; junction bases unmatched: 5. This CDR3 spans 15 amino acids. CDR3 DNA: TGTGCCAGCAGTTATACCGGGACAGGGACCTACGAGCAGTACTTC. It is translated as CASSYTGTGTYEQYF.

This chain links TRBV7-2 with TRBJ1-3; D is possibly TRBD1 (5 bases). This CDR3 contains 15 residues. Germline CDR1 is SGHTA and CDR2 is FQGNSA. The V and J ends lost 2 bases and 4 bases respectively, with 12 bases between them. CDR3 sequence: CASSLYDSTGNTIYF. The CDR3 nucleotides are TGTGCCAGCAGCTTATATGACAGCACCGGAAACACCATATATTTT.

The gene calls are TRBV4-2 and TRBJ2-3, with D unclear. Germline V gene sequence: CDR1 LGHNA, CDR2 YNFKEQ. Trimming cost V 7 bases and J 2 bases, with 19 bases left between them. The CDR3 has 16 amino acids. The CDR3 here is CASTRSTTDSTDTQYF. CDR3 DNA: TGTGCCAGCACCCGAAGTACCACCGACTCCACAGATACGCAGTATTTT.

The genes are TRBV12-3 or TRBV12-4 and TRBJ2-5; 8 bases fit TRBD2. This CDR3 is 16 amino acids long. With 2 bases clipped from V and 4 bases from J, the junction kept 9 bases outside the gene matches. CDR3 region: CASSLRAGGGIETQYF. The CDR3 nucleotides read TGTGCCAGCAGTTTAAGGGCCGGCGGGGGGATAGAGACCCAGTACTTC.

Comments on this clonotype: The junction does not match germline at one end; this may be a read error. The chain carries TRBV12-5 and TRBJ2-5; 11 bases are a match to TRBD2. There are 18 residues in the CDR3. Germline values: CDR1 LGHNT, CDR2 FRNRAP. The CDR3, as DNA: TGTGCTAGTGGTTTGGTAGGAAGGGGACTAGCGGTACAAGAGACCCTGTACTTC. Its translation is CASGLVGRGLAVQETLYF.

Points on this clonotype: The junction differs from germline at one of its ends, possibly a read error. The V gene is TRBV7-6, the J gene TRBJ2-3, with D perhaps TRBD1 (6 bases). The CDR3 contains 15 residues. Germline loops: CDR1 SGHVS, CDR2 FNYEAQ. This CDR3 is CAGSPLDSRTDTQYF. The CDR3 DNA follows: TGTGCCGGCAGCCCGCTGGACAGCCGTACAGATACGCAGTATTTT.

This rearrangement joins TRBV27 to TRBJ2-3, with D hard to call. CDR3 length: 14 amino acids. Germline loops: CDR1 MNHEY, CDR2 SMNVEV (reference sequence). Trimming shortened V by 3 bases and J by 1 base, and 8 bases separated the two germline ends. CDR3 sequence reads: CASSFSAGTDTQYF. CDR3 bases: TGTGCCAGCAGTTTTTCGGCGGGCACAGATACGCAGTATTTT.

The chain is built from TRBV9 and TRBJ2-1, with a weak D call TRBD1 (6 bases). The length of the CDR3 is 15 residues. Germline-derived CDR1 and CDR2 are SGDLS and YYNGEE. Trimming cost V 0 bases and J 5 bases, with 12 bases left between them. The CDR3 DNA is TGTGCCAGCAGCGTAGCCGGGACATCCGACAATGAGCAGTTCTTC. Translating gives CASSVAGTSDNEQFF.

V and J are TRBV6-1 and TRBJ2-2; 10 nucleotides match TRBD1. There are 18 residues in the CDR3. Germline V gene data show CDR1 as MNHNS and CDR2 as SASEGT. J gave up 2 bases and V 5 bases, and 11 bases lay outside the gene matches. CDR3 in amino acids: CASSRRQGAFGNTGELFF. CDR3 sequence (DNA): TGTGCCAGCAGTCGACGACAGGGGGCTTTCGGAAACACCGGGGAGCTGTTTTTT.

This rearrangement joins TRBV15 to TRBJ2-3; tentatively, D is TRBD2 (6 bases). The ends were cut back, 11 bases at V and 6 bases at J, with 27 bases in the middle. The CDR3 contains 16 residues. CDR1 and CDR2 from the germline V gene are LNHNV and YYDKDF (reference sequence). DNA of the CDR3: TGTGCCTCGACTAGTGAGGTTACCAGGCGAAGCGATACGCAGTATTTT. Its protein is CASTSEVTRRSDTQYF.